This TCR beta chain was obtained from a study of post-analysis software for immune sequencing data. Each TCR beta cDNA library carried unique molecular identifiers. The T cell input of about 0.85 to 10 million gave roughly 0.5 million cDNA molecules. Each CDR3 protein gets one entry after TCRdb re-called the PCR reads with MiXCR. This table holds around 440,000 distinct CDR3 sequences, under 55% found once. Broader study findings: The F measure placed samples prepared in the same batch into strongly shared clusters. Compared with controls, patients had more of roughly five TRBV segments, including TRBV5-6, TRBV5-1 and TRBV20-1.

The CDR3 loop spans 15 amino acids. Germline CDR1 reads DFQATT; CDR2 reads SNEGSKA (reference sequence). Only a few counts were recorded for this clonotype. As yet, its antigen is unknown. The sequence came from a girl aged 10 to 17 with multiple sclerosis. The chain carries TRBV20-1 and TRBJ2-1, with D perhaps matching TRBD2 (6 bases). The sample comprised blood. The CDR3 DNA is TGCAGCGCGGAGGGAGCGGAACTTGCCTACAATGAGCAGTTCTTC. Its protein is CSAEGAELAYNEQFF.